This T cell receptor (beta chain) was found in a study of T-cell reconstitution after alpha-beta-depleted transplantation in children. This clonotype was seen ten or more times. Its antigen is unknown. The CDR3 loop spans 13 amino acids. V was pared by 6 bases and J by 5 bases, with 5 bases of the junction left unmatched. Germline values: CDR1 SNHLY, CDR2 FYNNEI. General study points: It was reported that alpha-beta T cells came from several hundred expanded graft clones (about two months after transplant).

Unique molecular identifiers were built into the TCRbeta library. From the PCR reads, TCRdb called clonotypes with MiXCR, one entry per CDR3 protein. The table shows about 980,000 distinct CDR3 sequences, with around 30% occurring only once. This sequence joins TRBV2 and TRBJ2-7; 9 bases are a match to TRBD1. The sequence was obtained from a boy younger than two who had a stem cell transplant for SCID, so the T cells may come from the graft donor. This specimen was PBMCs, mostly from graft donor cells, taken 360 days after TCRalphabeta/CD19-depleted stem cell transplant. CDR3 amino acids: CASSLQGAHEQYF. CDR3 in DNA: TGTGCCAGCAGCCTACAGGGGGCCCACGAGCAGTACTTC. The whole variable domain, filled in from reference TRBV2 and TRBJ2-7, reads EPEVTQTPSHQVTQMGQEVILRCVPISNHLYFYWYRQILGQKVEFLVSFYNNEISEKSEIFDDQFSVERPDGSNFTLKIRSTKLEDSAMYFCASSLQGAHEQYFGPGTRLTVT.